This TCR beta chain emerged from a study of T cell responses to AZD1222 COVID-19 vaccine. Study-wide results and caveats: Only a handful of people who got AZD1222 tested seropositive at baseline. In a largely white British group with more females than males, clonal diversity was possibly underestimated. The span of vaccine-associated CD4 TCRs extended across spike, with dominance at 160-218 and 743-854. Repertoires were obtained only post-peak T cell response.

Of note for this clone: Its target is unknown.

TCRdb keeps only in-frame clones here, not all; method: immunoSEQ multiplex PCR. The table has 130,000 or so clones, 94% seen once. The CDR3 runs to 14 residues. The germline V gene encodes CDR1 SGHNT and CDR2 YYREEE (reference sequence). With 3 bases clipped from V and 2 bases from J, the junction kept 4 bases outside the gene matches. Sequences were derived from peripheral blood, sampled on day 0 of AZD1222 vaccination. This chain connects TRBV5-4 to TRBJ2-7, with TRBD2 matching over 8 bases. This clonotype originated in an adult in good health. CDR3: CASSSGGTAYEQYF. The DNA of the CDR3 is TGTGCCAGCAGCTCGGGGGGGACGGCCTACGAGCAGTACTTC.